The 25 T cell receptor beta chains in this list originate from one sample, sequenced in a study of blood T cells in healthy people across ages. Combining a sample-barcoded 5' primer with a J-beta primer mix, a second PCR ran for 7 to 11 cycles. TCRdb re-called the 5' RACE reads through MiXCR, storing one row per CDR3 protein. The profile shows roughly 790,000 distinct CDR3 sequences, 43% of them singletons. Sample: blood. Source of these receptors: a woman in her sixties in good health.

The chain has TRBV4-2 and TRBJ2-1; the match to TRBD2 covers 11 bases. The germline CDR1 and CDR2 sequences are LGHNA and YNFKEQ. The CDR3 runs 17 residues. V lost 5 bases to trimming and J lost 4 bases; unmatched junction nucleotides: 10. CDR3 DNA: TGTGCCAGCAGCTCTGACCCACTAGCGGGGGTATACAATGAGCAGTTCTTC. Translated: CASSSDPLAGVYNEQFF.

CDR3 DNA sequence: TGTGCCAGCAGGCCCCGGGACTATGGCAACGAGCAGTACTTC. This gives the protein CASRPRDYGNEQYF. The V gene is TRBV7-9, the J gene TRBJ2-7; 7 bases are a match to TRBD2. Germline trimming cut 6 bases from V and 5 bases from J; bases unmatched to any gene: 10. The CDR3 is made up of 14 amino acids. CDR1 is SEHNR and CDR2 is FQNEAQ in the germline V gene (reference sequence).

This chain joins TRBV20-1 and TRBJ1-1; D gene ambiguous. Trimming took off 0 bases at V and 0 bases at J, with 5 bases between the two ends. Germline V CDR1 and CDR2: DFQATT, SNEGSKA (reference sequence). The CDR3 loop spans 13 amino acids. In DNA, the CDR3 is TGCAGTGCTAGAGATATGATGAACACTGAAGCTTTCTTT. Protein: CSARDMMNTEAFF.

V usage is TRBV24-1 and J usage is TRBJ2-2; the D is unclear. V lost 3 bases to trimming and J lost 4 bases, with 11 bases between them. The germline CDR1 and CDR2 sequences are KGHDR and SFDVKD. CDR3 size: 15 residues. In DNA form, the CDR3 reads TGTGCCACCAGTGATAGGACCCACCCCACCGGGGAGCTGTTTTTT. This encodes CATSDRTHPTGELFF.

This clonotype has just a few counts. The V and J genes are TRBV20-1 and TRBJ2-7; TRBD2 might be the D (6 bases). Trimming took off 2 bases at V and 2 bases at J, with 13 bases between the two ends. The CDR3 sequence is 14 residues long. Germline assignment: CDR1 DFQATT and CDR2 SNEGSKA (reference sequence). The CDR3 DNA follows: TGCAGTGCTAGACGGGACTCCGTAACCTACGAGCAGTACTTC. It is translated as CSARRDSVTYEQYF.

The chain couples TRBV19 to TRBJ2-1; 10 nucleotides agree with TRBD2. The CDR3 spans 13 residues. CDR1 and CDR2 (germline): LNHDA, SQIVND (reference sequence). After removal of 7 bases from V and 10 bases from J, the junction contained 7 bases not matched to a gene. CDR3 residues: CASTSSGRLEQFF. CDR3 nucleotide sequence: TGTGCCAGTACTAGTAGCGGGAGGCTAGAGCAGTTCTTC.

The V gene is TRBV7-9, the J gene TRBJ1-1, with no clear D. The CDR3 consists of 15 residues. V gave up 2 bases and J gave up 0 bases, with 10 bases separating them. Per germline, CDR1 SEHNR and CDR2 FQNEAQ (reference sequence). CDR3 region: CASSLSGALNTEAFF. CDR3 bases: TGTGCCAGCAGCTTAAGCGGCGCCTTGAACACTGAAGCTTTCTTT.

Only a few counts were recorded for this clonotype. The chain employs TRBV6-5 and TRBJ2-7, with D possibly TRBD1 on 5 matching bases. Trimming removed 0 bases at V and 7 bases at J, with 16 bases between. Germline loops: CDR1 MNHEY, CDR2 SVGAGI. CDR3 size: 15 residues. The CDR3 protein is CASSYSKTELKEQYF. Here the CDR3 DNA reads TGTGCCAGCAGTTACTCTAAGACAGAACTTAAGGAGCAGTACTTC.

This clonotype has more than one count but fewer than ten. The chain has TRBV5-1 and TRBJ1-2, with 7 bases aligning to TRBD1. V shed 4 bases, J shed 7 bases, and the junction held 7 bases outside the gene matches. Germline V gene data show CDR1 as SGHRS and CDR2 as YFSETQ. The CDR3 is 13 residues long. The CDR3 reads CASSAGQDVGYTF. The CDR3 coding sequence is TGCGCCAGCAGCGCAGGACAGGATGTTGGCTACACCTTC.

V usage is TRBV5-6 and J usage is TRBJ2-1; D remains unclear. The V and J ends lost 4 bases and 2 bases respectively, with 19 bases between them. The CDR3 has 17 amino acids. The V gene's germline CDR1 is SGHDT and CDR2 YYEEEE. In DNA form, the CDR3 reads TGTGCCAGCAGCCCCGAGGTTGGGCTTGGCACCTACAATGAGCAGTTCTTC. Translating gives CASSPEVGLGTYNEQFF.

About this clonotype itself: A read error may produce the germline difference seen at one junction end. The gene calls are TRBV20-1 and TRBJ2-1; 8 bases map to TRBD2. The CDR3 is 16 residues long. In germline, CDR1 is DFQATT, CDR2 SNEGSKA (reference sequence). CDR3 region: CSVRDPPSGSYNEQFF. Written as DNA, the CDR3 is TGCAGTGTTAGAGATCCCCCCAGCGGGAGCTACAATGAGCAGTTCTTC.

This clonotype was detected many times. This rearrangement joins TRBV5-1 to TRBJ2-1; D ambiguous. The CDR3 covers 14 residues. Trimming stripped 1 base from V and 1 base from J, with 6 bases between. CDR1 and CDR2 (germline): SGHRS, YFSETQ. The CDR3 region has the DNA TGCGCCAGCAGCTTGATGGATTCCTACAATGAGCAGTTCTTC. This gives the protein CASSLMDSYNEQFF. Full variable domain (rest looked up from reference TRBV5-1 and TRBJ2-1): KAGVTQTPRYLIKTRGQQVTLSCSPISGHRSVSWYQQTPGQGLQFLFEYFSETQRNKGNFPGRFSGRQFSNSRSEMNVSTLELGDSALYLCASSLMDSYNEQFFGPGTRLTVL.

The V and J genes are TRBV28 and TRBJ2-7, with D possibly called TRBD1 or TRBD2 (5 bases each). Between the trimmed V and J ends, which lost 5 bases and 0 bases, there was a span of 11 bases. The CDR3 contains 14 residues. Looked up from germline, CDR1 is MDHEN and CDR2 is SYDVKM. CDR3 sequence: CASSTWDGSYEQYF. The DNA for the CDR3 is TGTGCCAGCAGTACTTGGGACGGCTCCTACGAGCAGTACTTC.

The J gene is TRBJ2-5, the V gene TRBV5-1; 7 bases match TRBD1. The J call may be in error: the DNA end matches TRBJ2-7 better. The CDR3 has 14 residues. CDR1 and CDR2 (germline): SGHRS, YFSETQ. The CDR3 here is CASSLTGVLDEQYF. Written as DNA, the CDR3 is TGCGCCAGCAGCTTAACAGGGGTTTTGGACGAGCAGTACTTC.

V gene TRBV6-6 combines with J gene TRBJ2-3, with TRBD2 matching 11 bases. J lost 3 bases, V lost 4 bases, and 9 bases had no gene match. Germline V gives CDR1 MNHNY, CDR2 SVGAGI (reference sequence). The CDR3 is made up of 17 amino acids. The CDR3 here is CASSSPNSGRATDTQYF. As DNA, the CDR3 is TGTGCCAGCAGTTCCCCCAATAGCGGGAGGGCTACAGATACGCAGTATTTT.

This clonotype was recorded at least ten times. The chain couples TRBV4-1 to TRBJ2-7; D is uncertain. This CDR3 region has 14 residues. Per germline, CDR1 MGHRA and CDR2 YSYEKL. The germline V and J ends were trimmed by 4 bases and 5 bases, with 15 bases remaining between them. CDR3 sequence (DNA): TGCGCCAGCAGCCTAGACCTGAAGGGTAACGAGCAGTACTTC. The encoded protein is CASSLDLKGNEQYF.

The chain employs TRBV18 and TRBJ1-3; the D gene is possibly TRBD1 (5 bases). CDR1 KGHSH and CDR2 LQKENI come from the germline V gene. V lost 0 bases to trimming and J lost 1 base, with 10 bases between them. The CDR3 covers 16 residues. CDR3 amino acids: CASSPPGRQSGNTIYF. Here the CDR3 DNA reads TGTGCCAGCTCACCACCGGGACGACAGTCTGGAAACACCATATATTTT.

V is TRBV20-1 and J is TRBJ1-1, with D unresolved. This CDR3 spans 12 amino acids. Trimming left V 5 bases short and J 6 bases short, with 13 bases between. From germline, CDR1 is DFQATT and CDR2 SNEGSKA (reference sequence). The CDR3 is CSAPQVLAEAFF. CDR3 nucleotide sequence: TGCAGTGCTCCACAAGTGTTGGCTGAAGCTTTCTTT.

CDR3 nucleotide sequence: TGTGCCAGCAGCTTATTTCGAGCGGGTTACCAAGAGACCCAGTACTTC. Translating gives CASSLFRAGYQETQYF. J is TRBJ2-5 and V is TRBV11-2; possible D gene TRBD2, 6 bases. The germline V gene has CDR1 SGHAT and CDR2 FQNNGV. This CDR3 has 16 residues. V shed 2 bases and J shed 0 bases, with 13 bases lying between them.

At least ten counts were recorded for this clonotype. The gene calls are TRBV10-3 and TRBJ1-2; the D gene is possibly TRBD1 (5 bases). Germline V CDR1 and CDR2: ENHRY, SYGVKD. V was cut by 3 bases and J by 4 bases, with 15 bases left in between. The CDR3 sequence is 15 residues long. DNA for the CDR3: TGTGCCATCAGTGACCCACAGGACCTAGGCTATGGCTACACCTTC. Protein sequence: CAISDPQDLGYGYTF.

The table lists this clonotype with a few counts. V usage is TRBV24-1 and J usage is TRBJ2-7; D unclear. This CDR3 comprises 13 residues. The V end was cut by 6 bases, the J end by 0 bases, with 8 bases between. Germline values: CDR1 KGHDR, CDR2 SFDVKD. The chain's CDR3 is CATSSTVSYEQYF. CDR3 sequence (DNA): TGTGCCACCAGTTCTACCGTCTCCTACGAGCAGTACTTC.

This clonotype appeared a few times. The J gene is TRBJ2-7, the V gene TRBV25-1; 8 bases map to TRBD2. This CDR3 has 15 amino acids. The trim removed 4 bases at V and 0 bases at J, leaving 5 bases unmatched. In germline, CDR1 is MGHDK, CDR2 SYGVNS. The CDR3 sequence: CASSASGLGSYEQYF. The CDR3 bases are TGTGCCAGCAGTGCTAGCGGGTTGGGCTCCTACGAGCAGTACTTC.

Comments on this clonotype: An end of the junction differs from the germline gene, which may be a read error. The rearrangement uses TRBV27 and TRBJ2-1; D not resolved. The CDR3 is 15 amino acids. CDR1 and CDR2 (germline): MNHEY, SMNVEV (reference sequence). In DNA, the CDR3 is TGTGTCAGCAGTTTAGGTCTAGGCTCCTACAATGAGCAGTTCTTC. This gives the protein CVSSLGLGSYNEQFF.

V is TRBV4-3 and J is TRBJ2-7; TRBD2 might be the D (6 bases). The CDR3 runs 14 residues. The V and J ends lost 4 bases and 7 bases respectively, with 17 bases between them. The V gene's germline CDR1 is LGHNA and CDR2 YSLEER. CDR3 coding DNA: TGCGCCAGCAGCCCGGCGGGGAATTACAATGAGCAGTACTTC. Translating gives CASSPAGNYNEQYF.

This clonotype was seen only a few times. The chain employs TRBV20-1 and TRBJ2-3, with TRBD1 as a possible D gene (5 bases). Trimming removed 8 bases at V and 0 bases at J, with 12 bases between. Germline V lookup: CDR1 DFQATT, CDR2 SNEGSKA (reference sequence). The CDR3 has 13 amino acids. The CDR3 protein is CSPRRGSTDTQYF. The CDR3 DNA reads TGCAGTCCGCGAAGGGGTAGCACAGATACGCAGTATTTT.